This T cell receptor beta chain was sequenced during a study of T cell repertoires in cytomegalovirus infection. Study information: Shared public TCR beta signatures pointed to both CMV infection and a matching HLA type.

TCRdb reanalysed the reads using MiXCR and keeps one entry per CDR3 protein. The table lists around 300,000 distinct CDR3 sequences, 9% to 9.5% of them singletons. Looked up from germline, CDR1 is SQVTM and CDR2 is ANQGSEA. The CDR3 loop spans 14 amino acids. Trimming stripped 1 base from V and 4 bases from J, with 13 bases between. The chain joins TRBV29-1 to TRBJ1-2; a weak D match, TRBD1 (6 bases). The sequenced sample consisted of PBMCs. This TCR derives from a human donor in good health (CMV status not recorded). Some clones in this sample may be carry-over from other donors' samples. The CDR3 DNA sequence: TGCAGCGTTGAAGTTCGGGGGGCTGGCTATGGCTACACCTTC. The encoded protein is CSVEVRGAGYGYTF. Complete variable domain (other parts from reference TRBV29-1 and TRBJ1-2): SAVISQKPSRDICQRGTSLTIQCQVDSQVTMMFWYRQQPGQSLTLIATANQGSEATYESGFVIDKFPISRPNLTFSTLTVSNMSPEDSSIYLCSVEVRGAGYGYTFGSGTRLTVV.